A selection of T cell receptor beta chains follows, all from one sample in a study of blood T cell repertoires in COVID-19. Libraries were prepared by immunoSEQ multiplex PCR; TCRdb keeps only in-frame clonotypes and omits some of them. The sample consists of 95,000 to 150,000 clones, just over 85% of them appearing once. The sequencing sample was made of peripheral blood. Source of these receptors: a woman aged 45-59 years with active or convalescent COVID-19. Both conserved end residues are part of each CDR3. A D gene is named only where the DNA matches it firmly. Not every row has a clone size; where given, it reads once, few, many or a size class.

v_gene: TRBV5-4; abundance: -; d_gene: -; j_gene: TRBJ1-3; CDR3aa: CASSLVGTEYGNTIYF; CDR3nt: TGTGCCAGCAGCTTGGTCGGGACTGAGTATGGAAACACCATATATTTT
v_gene: TRBV6-6; abundance: -; d_gene: TRBD1; j_gene: TRBJ1-5; CDR3aa: CASRWRQGSDQPQHF; CDR3nt: TGTGCCAGCAGATGGAGACAGGGATCAGATCAGCCCCAGCATTTT
v_gene: TRBV6-5; abundance: -; d_gene: -; j_gene: TRBJ1-2; CDR3aa: CASSYFQGSGYTF; CDR3nt: TGTGCCAGCAGTTACTTCCAGGGGAGCGGCTACACCTTC
v_gene: TRBV23-1; abundance: -; d_gene: TRBD1; j_gene: TRBJ2-5; CDR3aa: CASSQSIGTGVETQYF; CDR3nt: TGCGCCAGCAGTCAATCGATCGGGACAGGGGTAGAGACCCAGTACTTC
v_gene: TRBV9; abundance: -; d_gene: TRBD1; j_gene: TRBJ2-2; CDR3aa: CASSVWAGGGGELFF; CDR3nt: TGTGCCAGCAGCGTATGGGCAGGGGGCGGCGGGGAGCTGTTTTTT
v_gene: TRBV7-3; abundance: -; d_gene: -; j_gene: TRBJ2-7; CDR3aa: CASSYPDWRPYEQYF; CDR3nt: TGTGCCAGCAGCTACCCGGACTGGCGCCCCTACGAGCAGTACTTC
v_gene: TRBV6-2/TRBV6-3; abundance: -; d_gene: TRBD2; j_gene: TRBJ2-7; CDR3aa: CASSRTSGRRPYEQYF; CDR3nt: TGTGCCAGCAGTAGGACTAGCGGGAGAAGACCCTACGAGCAGTACTTC
v_gene: TRBV14; abundance: -; d_gene: -; j_gene: TRBJ1-4; CDR3aa: CASSQRTDRIEKLFF; CDR3nt: TGTGCCAGCAGCCAAAGGACCGACAGGATTGAAAAACTGTTTTTT
v_gene: TRBV7-9; abundance: -; d_gene: TRBD2; j_gene: TRBJ2-5; CDR3aa: CASSTPSGSRETQYF; CDR3nt: TGTGCCAGCAGCACACCTAGCGGGAGTCGGGAGACCCAGTACTTC
v_gene: TRBV28; abundance: once; d_gene: TRBD2; j_gene: TRBJ2-7; CDR3aa: CASSLGGRLHEQYF; CDR3nt: TGTGCCAGCAGTTTGGGCGGGAGGCTCCACGAGCAGTACTTC
v_gene: TRBV7-9; abundance: -; d_gene: -; j_gene: TRBJ2-7; CDR3aa: CASSPRGAGPYEQYF; CDR3nt: TGTGCCAGCAGCCCCAGAGGGGCGGGGCCTTACGAGCAGTACTTC
v_gene: TRBV6-5; abundance: -; d_gene: -; j_gene: TRBJ1-4; CDR3aa: CASRSGRFVGEKLFF; CDR3nt: TGTGCCAGCAGATCCGGGAGATTCGTTGGCGAAAAACTGTTTTTT
v_gene: TRBV5-6; abundance: -; d_gene: -; j_gene: TRBJ2-4; CDR3aa: CASSLRTGINIQYF; CDR3nt: TGTGCCAGCAGCTTGCGTACGGGGATTAACATTCAGTACTTC
v_gene: TRBV27; abundance: -; d_gene: -; j_gene: TRBJ2-7; CDR3aa: CASSFSLSFEQYF; CDR3nt: TGTGCCAGCAGTTTTTCCCTCTCCTTCGAGCAGTACTTC
v_gene: TRBV4-2; abundance: -; d_gene: TRBD2; j_gene: TRBJ2-1; CDR3aa: CASSKTGGLSDEQFF; CDR3nt: TGTGCCAGCAGCAAGACGGGAGGCCTGTCTGATGAGCAGTTCTTC
v_gene: TRBV7-2; abundance: -; d_gene: TRBD1; j_gene: TRBJ2-7; CDR3aa: CASSPRTGGYEQYF; CDR3nt: TGTGCCAGCAGCCCTAGGACAGGGGGCTACGAGCAGTACTTC
v_gene: TRBV2; abundance: -; d_gene: -; j_gene: TRBJ1-2; CDR3aa: CASSEGTGNYGYTF; CDR3nt: TGTGCCAGCAGTGAAGGGACGGGAAACTATGGCTACACCTTC
v_gene: TRBV11-2; abundance: -; d_gene: -; j_gene: TRBJ2-3; CDR3aa: CASRPSTGTDTQYF; CDR3nt: TGTGCCAGCAGACCCTCGACAGGCACAGATACGCAGTATTTT
v_gene: TRBV6-2/TRBV6-3; abundance: -; d_gene: -; j_gene: TRBJ2-6; CDR3aa: CASSSRAYDHSGANVLTF; CDR3nt: TGTGCCAGCAGTTCGCGGGCCTATGACCACTCTGGGGCCAACGTCCTGACTTTC
v_gene: TRBV28; abundance: -; d_gene: TRBD1; j_gene: TRBJ2-3; CDR3aa: CASSFEAGTGAQYF; CDR3nt: TGTGCCAGCAGTTTCGAGGCCGGGACAGGGGCCCAGTATTTT
v_gene: TRBV4-3; abundance: -; d_gene: TRBD1; j_gene: TRBJ1-5; CDR3aa: CASSQDLGGPQPQHF; CDR3nt: TGCGCCAGCAGCCAAGATTTAGGGGGCCCTCAGCCCCAGCATTTT
v_gene: TRBV7-3; abundance: -; d_gene: TRBD1; j_gene: TRBJ1-3; CDR3aa: CASSLGQASSGNTIYF; CDR3nt: TGTGCCAGCAGCTTAGGACAGGCAAGCTCTGGAAACACCATATATTTT
v_gene: TRBV18; abundance: -; d_gene: TRBD1; j_gene: TRBJ1-6; CDR3aa: CASSPGPGQGEPLHF; CDR3nt: TGTGCCAGCTCACCCGGGCCGGGACAGGGGGAACCCCTCCACTTT
v_gene: TRBV5-1; abundance: -; d_gene: -; j_gene: TRBJ2-7; CDR3aa: CASSLTPGTALREQYF; CDR3nt: TGCGCCAGCAGCCTAACCCCCGGGACTGCTTTGAGGGAGCAGTACTTC
v_gene: TRBV27; abundance: -; d_gene: TRBD2; j_gene: TRBJ2-7; CDR3aa: CASSPNPRLAAEQYF; CDR3nt: TGTGCCAGCAGTCCAAACCCCCGACTAGCGGCCGAGCAGTACTTC
v_gene: TRBV7-9; abundance: -; d_gene: -; j_gene: TRBJ2-1; CDR3aa: CASSLSGQGVTFF; CDR3nt: TGTGCCAGCAGCTTAAGCGGGCAGGGGGTCACGTTCTTC
v_gene: TRBV7-9; abundance: few; d_gene: -; j_gene: TRBJ1-5; CDR3aa: CASSPGTYQPQHF; CDR3nt: TGTGCCAGCAGCCCGGGGACATATCAGCCCCAGCATTTT
v_gene: TRBV6-2/TRBV6-3; abundance: few; d_gene: TRBD1; j_gene: TRBJ2-1; CDR3aa: CASSFRRGLYNEQFF; CDR3nt: TGTGCCAGCAGTTTCCGCAGGGGGCTCTACAATGAGCAGTTCTTC
v_gene: TRBV28; abundance: -; d_gene: TRBD1; j_gene: TRBJ1-4; CDR3aa: CASRGPGQGIPTNEKLFF; CDR3nt: TGTGCCAGCAGGGGTCCGGGACAGGGAATACCAACTAATGAAAAACTGTTTTTT
v_gene: TRBV11-2; abundance: -; d_gene: -; j_gene: TRBJ2-7; CDR3aa: CASSLESSSQTTYEQYF; CDR3nt: TGTGCCAGCAGCTTAGAGAGTTCTAGCCAGACGACCTACGAGCAGTACTTC
v_gene: TRBV5-1; abundance: -; d_gene: TRBD2; j_gene: TRBJ2-2; CDR3aa: CASTREGTGELFF; CDR3nt: TGCGCCAGCACCAGGGAGGGCACCGGGGAGCTGTTTTTT
v_gene: TRBV5-6; abundance: -; d_gene: -; j_gene: TRBJ1-2; CDR3aa: CASSLGGSNYGYTF; CDR3nt: TGTGCCAGCAGCTTGGGCGGATCTAACTATGGCTACACCTTC
v_gene: TRBV18; abundance: -; d_gene: TRBD2; j_gene: TRBJ2-3; CDR3aa: CASSPRGTSGFTDTQYF; CDR3nt: TGTGCCAGCTCACCCCGCGGGACTAGCGGTTTCACAGATACGCAGTATTTT
v_gene: TRBV11-3; abundance: -; d_gene: TRBD1; j_gene: TRBJ1-4; CDR3aa: CASRLPGTGAVSLFF; CDR3nt: TGTGCCAGCAGACTGCCTGGGACAGGGGCCGTGTCGCTGTTTTTT
v_gene: TRBV5-8; abundance: -; d_gene: -; j_gene: TRBJ2-1; CDR3aa: CASRKGHAGRNEQFF; CDR3nt: TGTGCCAGCAGAAAGGGCCACGCGGGGAGAAATGAGCAGTTCTTC
v_gene: TRBV4-2; abundance: once; d_gene: -; j_gene: TRBJ2-5; CDR3aa: CASSQDRAGQETQYF; CDR3nt: TGTGCCAGCAGCCAAGATAGGGCAGGGCAAGAGACCCAGTACTTC
v_gene: TRBV28; abundance: -; d_gene: -; j_gene: TRBJ1-2; CDR3aa: CASSLPGANYGYTF; CDR3nt: TGTGCCAGCAGTTTGCCTGGGGCCAACTATGGCTACACCTTC
v_gene: TRBV19; abundance: -; d_gene: TRBD1; j_gene: TRBJ2-3; CDR3aa: CASSLRGTGAFTSTDTQYF; CDR3nt: TGTGCCAGTAGTCTGAGAGGGACAGGGGCATTCACTAGCACAGATACGCAGTATTTT
v_gene: TRBV19; abundance: -; d_gene: TRBD1; j_gene: TRBJ1-2; CDR3aa: CASSPTTGGRGYTF; CDR3nt: TGTGCCAGTAGTCCCACGACAGGGGGCCGTGGCTACACCTTC
v_gene: TRBV7-9; abundance: once; d_gene: -; j_gene: TRBJ1-2; CDR3aa: CASSFGNYGYTF; CDR3nt: TGTGCCAGCAGCTTCGGTAACTATGGCTACACCTTC
v_gene: TRBV6-1; abundance: -; d_gene: -; j_gene: TRBJ2-5; CDR3aa: CASSEARSQGFQETQYF; CDR3nt: TGTGCCAGCAGTGAAGCTCGCTCGCAGGGGTTTCAAGAGACCCAGTACTTC
v_gene: TRBV2; abundance: -; d_gene: TRBD1; j_gene: TRBJ1-4; CDR3aa: CASSELTGLTNEKLFF; CDR3nt: TGTGCCAGCAGTGAATTGACAGGGTTAACTAATGAAAAACTGTTTTTT
v_gene: TRBV20-1; abundance: -; d_gene: -; j_gene: TRBJ2-5; CDR3aa: CSASFPLTGGKETQYF; CDR3nt: TGCAGTGCTAGTTTCCCCCTGACAGGTGGGAAAGAGACCCAGTACTTC
v_gene: TRBV7-8; abundance: -; d_gene: -; j_gene: TRBJ2-3; CDR3aa: CASSPSLGALGDTQYF; CDR3nt: TGTGCCAGCAGCCCCTCGTTGGGGGCGCTGGGAGATACGCAGTATTTT
v_gene: TRBV11-2; abundance: -; d_gene: -; j_gene: TRBJ2-5; CDR3aa: CASSHGVETQYF; CDR3nt: TGTGCCAGCAGCCACGGGGTGGAGACCCAGTACTTC
v_gene: TRBV27; abundance: -; d_gene: TRBD2; j_gene: TRBJ2-1; CDR3aa: CASSLSRGLAGKNEQFF; CDR3nt: TGTGCCAGCAGTTTATCCAGGGGACTAGCGGGAAAAAATGAGCAGTTCTTC
v_gene: TRBV7-9; abundance: -; d_gene: -; j_gene: TRBJ2-5; CDR3aa: CASSSTGLPQETQYF; CDR3nt: TGTGCCAGCAGCTCCACGGGTCTACCCCAAGAGACCCAGTACTTC
v_gene: TRBV6-2/TRBV6-3; abundance: -; d_gene: TRBD2; j_gene: TRBJ2-5; CDR3aa: CASSYDLAGGEETQYF; CDR3nt: TGTGCCAGCAGTTACGATCTAGCGGGAGGGGAAGAGACCCAGTACTTC
v_gene: TRBV28; abundance: -; d_gene: -; j_gene: TRBJ2-1; CDR3aa: CASSLARADYNEQFF; CDR3nt: TGTGCCAGCAGTTTAGCCAGGGCCGATTACAATGAGCAGTTCTTC
v_gene: TRBV5-5; abundance: -; d_gene: TRBD2; j_gene: TRBJ2-5; CDR3aa: CASSLAVGREGLNF; CDR3nt: TGTGCCAGCAGCTTGGCCGTGGGGCGGGAGGGCCTAAACTTC
v_gene: TRBV9; abundance: -; d_gene: TRBD1; j_gene: TRBJ2-1; CDR3aa: CASSSGQGRYNEQFF; CDR3nt: TGTGCCAGCAGCTCCGGACAGGGACGCTACAATGAGCAGTTCTTC